This TCR beta chain was sequenced during a study of PD-L1 blockade in urothelial cancer. The overall study: Blood underwent analysis 3 weeks (second dose) and 6 weeks after treatment began.

Concerning this clone itself: Its antigen is as yet unknown.

PCRs each included synthetic TCR analog templates spiked in. Assay: immunoSEQ multiplex PCR; the TCRdb copy retains only in-frame clones and omits some. The sample has about 21,000 clones, about 90% seen once. Patients suffered from locally advanced or metastatic urothelial carcinoma. Trimming took off 4 bases at V and 0 bases at J, with 17 bases between the two ends. The CDR3 is 17 residues long. Looked up from germline, CDR1 is SGHTS and CDR2 is YDEGEE. The study, taken as a whole, reports: Tumor-associated clones in the blood of durable-benefit patients grew more at 3 weeks.

The rearrangement links TRBV5-8 to TRBJ2-1, with D maybe TRBD2 (5 bases). This TCR derives from a woman aged 55-75 years with urothelial cancer. The sample consisted of PBMCs, taken around atezolizumab (anti-PD-L1) treatment. The CDR3 sequence: CASSHTSFGLSYNEQFF. CDR3 in DNA: TGTGCCAGCAGCCACACTAGTTTTGGCCTCTCCTACAATGAGCAGTTCTTC.